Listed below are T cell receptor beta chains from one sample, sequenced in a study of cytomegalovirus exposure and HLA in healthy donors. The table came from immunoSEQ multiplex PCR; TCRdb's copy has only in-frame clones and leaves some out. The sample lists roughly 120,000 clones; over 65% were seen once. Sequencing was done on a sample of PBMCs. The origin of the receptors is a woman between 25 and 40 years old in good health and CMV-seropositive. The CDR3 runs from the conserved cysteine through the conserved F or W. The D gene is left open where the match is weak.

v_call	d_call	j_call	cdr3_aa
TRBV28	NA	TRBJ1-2	CASSKRQYWGYTF
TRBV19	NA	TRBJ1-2	CASSHFNNYGYTF
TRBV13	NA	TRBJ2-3	CASSPTGGETDTQYF
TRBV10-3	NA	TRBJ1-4	CAISKMRLTGNEKLFF
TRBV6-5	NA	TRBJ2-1	CASSYGPTNEQFF
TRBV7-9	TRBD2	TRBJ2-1	CASSTPSGMGYNEQFF
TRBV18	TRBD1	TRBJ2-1	CASSTKTGVVDNEQFF
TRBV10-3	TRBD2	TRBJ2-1	CAISEVGGSGGSYNEQFF
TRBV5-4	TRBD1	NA	CASSLGDRAGEQYF
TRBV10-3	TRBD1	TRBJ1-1	CAISEVGQGFVAFF
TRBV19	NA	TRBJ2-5	CASSVDRVEQYF
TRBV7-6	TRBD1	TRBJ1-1	CASSTETGGETEAFF
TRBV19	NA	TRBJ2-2	CASSIGRGTGELFF
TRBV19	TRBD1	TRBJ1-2	CASTKNPGQTYGYTF
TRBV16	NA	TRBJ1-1	CASSQSPGNTEAFF
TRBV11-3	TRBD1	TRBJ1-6	CASSLEYWDSYNSPLHF
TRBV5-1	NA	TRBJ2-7	CASSLRPGAPYEQYF
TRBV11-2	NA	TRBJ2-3	CASSPWVARVVTDTQYF
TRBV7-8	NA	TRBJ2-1	CASSLDVGDEQFF
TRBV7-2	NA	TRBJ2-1	CASSLRLRTSYNEQFF
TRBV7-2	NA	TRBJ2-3	CASSIWTGSDTQYF
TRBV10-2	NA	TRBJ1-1	CASSDREVTEAFF
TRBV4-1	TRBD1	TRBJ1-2	CASSQRQGNYGYTF
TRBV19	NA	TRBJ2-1	CASSISIGGASSYNEQFF
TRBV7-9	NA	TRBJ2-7	CASSLGLGRIFEQYF
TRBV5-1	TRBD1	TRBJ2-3	CASSFGTDTDTQYF
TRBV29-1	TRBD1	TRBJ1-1	CRAGTALEAFF
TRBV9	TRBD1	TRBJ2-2	CASSVAGQYTGELFF
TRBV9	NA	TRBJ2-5	CASSVALTPGETQYF
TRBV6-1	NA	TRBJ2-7	CASSQNRVGEQYF
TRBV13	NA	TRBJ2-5	CASSQQEKEKETQYF
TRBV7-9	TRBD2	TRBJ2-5	CASSLRSRREGSTETQYF
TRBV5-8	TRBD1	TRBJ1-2	CASSLNLGPGTEPRGYTF
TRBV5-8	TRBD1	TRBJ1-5	CASSLDRGPPQHF
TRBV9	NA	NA	CASSARQGVSYEQYF
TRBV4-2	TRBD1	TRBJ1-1	CASRTGQGYDGYTEAFF
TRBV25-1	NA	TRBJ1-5	CASSDEETGLGQPQHF
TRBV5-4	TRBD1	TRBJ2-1	CASSLGQGVYNEQFF
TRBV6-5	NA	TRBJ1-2	CASSYQNYGYTF
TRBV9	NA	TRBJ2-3	CASSTGITTSTDTQYF
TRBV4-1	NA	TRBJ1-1	CASSQREINTEAFF
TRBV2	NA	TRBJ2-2	CASSRVTNTGELFF
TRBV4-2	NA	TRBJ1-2	CASSQRDSNYGYTF
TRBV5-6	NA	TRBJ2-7	CASSRQESYEQYF
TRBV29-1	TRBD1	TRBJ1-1	CSVPGGTEAFF
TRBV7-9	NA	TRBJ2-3	CASSSVGEARGDTQYF
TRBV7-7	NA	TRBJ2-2	CASSLTRGGELFF
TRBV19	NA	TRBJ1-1	CASSSPSFGSEAFF